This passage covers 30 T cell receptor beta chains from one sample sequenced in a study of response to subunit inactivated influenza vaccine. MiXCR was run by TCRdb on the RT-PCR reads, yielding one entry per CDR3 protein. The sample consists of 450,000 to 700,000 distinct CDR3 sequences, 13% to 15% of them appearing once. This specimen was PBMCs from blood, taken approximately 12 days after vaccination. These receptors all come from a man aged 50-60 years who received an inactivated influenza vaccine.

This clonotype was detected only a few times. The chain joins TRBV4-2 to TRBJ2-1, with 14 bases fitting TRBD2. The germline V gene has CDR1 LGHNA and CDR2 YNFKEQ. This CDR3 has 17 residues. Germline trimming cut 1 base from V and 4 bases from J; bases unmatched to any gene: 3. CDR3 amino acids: CASSQVRTSGGYNEQFF. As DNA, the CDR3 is TGTGCCAGCAGCCAAGTCAGGACTAGCGGGGGGTACAATGAGCAGTTCTTC.

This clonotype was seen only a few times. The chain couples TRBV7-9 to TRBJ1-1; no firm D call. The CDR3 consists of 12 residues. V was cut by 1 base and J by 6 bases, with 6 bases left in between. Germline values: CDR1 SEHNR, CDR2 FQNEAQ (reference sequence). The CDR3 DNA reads TGTGCCAGCAGCTTAGAATCGCCTGAAGCTTTCTTT. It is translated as CASSLESPEAFF.

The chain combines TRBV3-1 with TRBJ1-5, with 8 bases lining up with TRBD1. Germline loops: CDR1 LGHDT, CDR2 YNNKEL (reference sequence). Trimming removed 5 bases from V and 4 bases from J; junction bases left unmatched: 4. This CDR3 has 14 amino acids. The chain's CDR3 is CASSGGTGNQPQHF. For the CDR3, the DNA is TGTGCCAGCAGCGGGGGGACAGGAAATCAGCCCCAGCATTTT.

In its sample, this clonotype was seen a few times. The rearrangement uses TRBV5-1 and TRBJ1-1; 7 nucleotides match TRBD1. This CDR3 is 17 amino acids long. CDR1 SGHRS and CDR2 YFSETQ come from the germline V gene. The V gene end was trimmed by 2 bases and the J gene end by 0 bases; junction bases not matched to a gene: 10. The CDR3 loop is CASSFVPSDRLNTEAFF. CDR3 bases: TGCGCCAGCAGCTTTGTACCCTCGGACAGGCTGAACACTGAAGCTTTCTTT.

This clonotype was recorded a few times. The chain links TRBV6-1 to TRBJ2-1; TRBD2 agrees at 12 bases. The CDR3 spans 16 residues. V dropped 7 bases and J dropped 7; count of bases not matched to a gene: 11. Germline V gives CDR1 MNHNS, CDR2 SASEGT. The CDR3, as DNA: TGTGCCAGCAACCTAGCGGGAGGGCCTCTAGAGAATGAGCAGTTCTTC. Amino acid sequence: CASNLAGGPLENEQFF.

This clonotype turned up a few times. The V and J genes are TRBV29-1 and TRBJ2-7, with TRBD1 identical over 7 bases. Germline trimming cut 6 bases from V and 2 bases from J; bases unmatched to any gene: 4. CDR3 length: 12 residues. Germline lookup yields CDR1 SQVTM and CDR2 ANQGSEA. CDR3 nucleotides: TGCAGCGTCTGGGACAGTCCCTACGAGCAGTACTTC. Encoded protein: CSVWDSPYEQYF.

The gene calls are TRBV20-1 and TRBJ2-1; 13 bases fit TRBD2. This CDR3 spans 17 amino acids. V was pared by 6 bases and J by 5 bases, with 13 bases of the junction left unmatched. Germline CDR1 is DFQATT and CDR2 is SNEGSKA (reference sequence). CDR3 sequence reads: CSAPGLAGARNNNEQFF. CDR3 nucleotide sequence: TGCAGTGCCCCAGGACTAGCGGGAGCCCGGAACAACAATGAGCAGTTCTTC.

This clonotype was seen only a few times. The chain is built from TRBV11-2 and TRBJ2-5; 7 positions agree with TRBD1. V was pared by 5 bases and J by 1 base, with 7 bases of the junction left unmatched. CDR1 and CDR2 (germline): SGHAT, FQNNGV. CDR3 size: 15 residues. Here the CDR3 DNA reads TGTGCCAGCAGCGCATTACAGGGGACCCAAGAGACCCAGTACTTC. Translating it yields CASSALQGTQETQYF.

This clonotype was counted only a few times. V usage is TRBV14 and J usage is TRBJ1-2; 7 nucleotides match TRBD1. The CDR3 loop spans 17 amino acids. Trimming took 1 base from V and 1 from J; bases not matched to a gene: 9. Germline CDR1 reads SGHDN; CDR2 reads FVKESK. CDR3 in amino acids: CASSQGTGYFNNYGYTF. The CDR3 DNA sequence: TGTGCCAGCAGCCAAGGGACAGGATATTTTAATAACTATGGCTACACCTTC.

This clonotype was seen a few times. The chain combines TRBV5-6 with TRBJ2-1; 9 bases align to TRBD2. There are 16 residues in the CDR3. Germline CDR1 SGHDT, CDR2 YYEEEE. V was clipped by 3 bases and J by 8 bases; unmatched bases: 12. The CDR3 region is CASSSRGGRARDEQFF. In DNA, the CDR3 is TGTGCCAGCAGCTCACGCGGCGGGAGGGCTAGGGATGAGCAGTTCTTC.

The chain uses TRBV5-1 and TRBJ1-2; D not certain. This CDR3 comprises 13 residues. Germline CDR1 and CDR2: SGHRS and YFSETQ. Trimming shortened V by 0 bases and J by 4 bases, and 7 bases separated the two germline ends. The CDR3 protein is CASSLEQTYGYTF. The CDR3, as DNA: TGCGCCAGCAGCTTGGAACAGACCTATGGCTACACCTTC.

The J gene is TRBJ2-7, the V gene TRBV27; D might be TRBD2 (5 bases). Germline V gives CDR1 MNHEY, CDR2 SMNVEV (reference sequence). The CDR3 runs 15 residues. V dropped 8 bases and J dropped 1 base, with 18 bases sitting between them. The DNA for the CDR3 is TGTGCCAGCCTCTCTTTGGGAGTTGGTTCCTACGAGCAGTACTTC. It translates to CASLSLGVGSYEQYF.

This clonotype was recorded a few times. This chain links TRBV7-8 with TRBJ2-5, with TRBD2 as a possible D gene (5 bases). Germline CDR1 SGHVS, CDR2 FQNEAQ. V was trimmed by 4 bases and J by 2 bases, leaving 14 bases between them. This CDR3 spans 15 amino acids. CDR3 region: CASSWVGIAQETQYF. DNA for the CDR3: TGTGCCAGCAGCTGGGTAGGGATAGCGCAAGAGACCCAGTACTTC.

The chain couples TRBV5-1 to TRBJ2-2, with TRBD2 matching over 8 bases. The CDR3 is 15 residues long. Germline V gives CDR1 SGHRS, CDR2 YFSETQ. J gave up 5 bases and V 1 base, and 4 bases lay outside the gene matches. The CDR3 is CASSLRGGWTGELFF. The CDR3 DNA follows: TGCGCCAGCAGCTTGCGGGGGGGCTGGACCGGGGAGCTGTTTTTT.

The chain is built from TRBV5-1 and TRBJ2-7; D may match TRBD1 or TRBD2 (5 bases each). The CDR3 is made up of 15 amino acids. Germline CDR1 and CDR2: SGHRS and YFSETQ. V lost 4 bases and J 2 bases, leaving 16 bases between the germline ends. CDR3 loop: CASSDAGTYTYEQYF. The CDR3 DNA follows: TGCGCCAGCAGCGATGCCGGGACCTATACCTACGAGCAGTACTTC. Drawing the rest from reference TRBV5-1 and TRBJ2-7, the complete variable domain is KAGVTQTPRYLIKTRGQQVTLSCSPISGHRSVSWYQQTPGQGLQFLFEYFSETQRNKGNFPGRFSGRQFSNSRSEMNVSTLELGDSALYLCASSDAGTYTYEQYFGPGTRLTVT.

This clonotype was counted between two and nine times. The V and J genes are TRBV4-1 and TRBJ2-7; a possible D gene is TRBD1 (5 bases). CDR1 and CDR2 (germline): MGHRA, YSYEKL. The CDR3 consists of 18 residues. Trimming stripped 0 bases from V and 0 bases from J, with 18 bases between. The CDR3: CASSQDQYAGKSSYEQYF. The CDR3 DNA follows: TGCGCCAGCAGCCAAGATCAGTACGCAGGGAAAAGCTCCTACGAGCAGTACTTC.

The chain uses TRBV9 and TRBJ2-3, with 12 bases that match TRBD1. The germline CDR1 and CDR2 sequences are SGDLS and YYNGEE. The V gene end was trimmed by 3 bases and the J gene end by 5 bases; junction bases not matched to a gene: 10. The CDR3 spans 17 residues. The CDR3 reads CASSAYSGTGGLDTQYF. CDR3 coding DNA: TGTGCCAGCAGCGCATACTCCGGGACAGGGGGCTTAGATACGCAGTATTTT.

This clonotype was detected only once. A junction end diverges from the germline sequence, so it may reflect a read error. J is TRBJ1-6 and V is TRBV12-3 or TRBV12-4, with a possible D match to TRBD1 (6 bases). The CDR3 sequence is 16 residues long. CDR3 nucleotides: TGTGTCAGCAGCTTGGACAGCAACTCCTATAATTCACCCCTCCACTTT. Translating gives CVSSLDSNSYNSPLHF.

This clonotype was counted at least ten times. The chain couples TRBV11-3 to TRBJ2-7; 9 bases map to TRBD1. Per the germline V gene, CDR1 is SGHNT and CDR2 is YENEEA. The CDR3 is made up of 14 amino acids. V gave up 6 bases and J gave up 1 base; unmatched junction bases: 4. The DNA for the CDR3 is TGTGCCAGCAGTACAGGGGGCGGTTCCTACGAGCAGTACTTC. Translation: CASSTGGGSYEQYF.

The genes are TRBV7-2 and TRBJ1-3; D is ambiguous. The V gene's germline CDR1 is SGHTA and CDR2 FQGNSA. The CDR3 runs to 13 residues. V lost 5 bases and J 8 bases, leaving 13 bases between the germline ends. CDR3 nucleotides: TGTGCCAGCAGCACCGGGAATCGAGACACCATATATTTT. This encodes CASSTGNRDTIYF.

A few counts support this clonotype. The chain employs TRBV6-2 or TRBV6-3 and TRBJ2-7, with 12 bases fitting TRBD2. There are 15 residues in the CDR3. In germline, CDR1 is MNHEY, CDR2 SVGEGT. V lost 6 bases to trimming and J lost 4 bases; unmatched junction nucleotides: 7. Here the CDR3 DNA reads TGTGCCAGCAGGATCGGGACTAGCGGGTTTTACGAGCAGTACTTC. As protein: CASRIGTSGFYEQYF.

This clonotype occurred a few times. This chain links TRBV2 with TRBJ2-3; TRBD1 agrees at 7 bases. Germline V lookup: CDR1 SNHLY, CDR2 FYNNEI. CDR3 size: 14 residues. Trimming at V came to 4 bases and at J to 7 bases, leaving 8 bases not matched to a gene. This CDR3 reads CASSAGQQSHTQYF. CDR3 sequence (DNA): TGTGCCAGCAGTGCGGGACAGCAAAGTCATACGCAGTATTTT.

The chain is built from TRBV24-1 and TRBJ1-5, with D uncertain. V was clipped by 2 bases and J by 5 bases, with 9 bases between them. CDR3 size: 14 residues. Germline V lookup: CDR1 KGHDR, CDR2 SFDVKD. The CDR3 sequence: CATSDSPRDQPQHF. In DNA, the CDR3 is TGTGCCACCAGTGATTCCCCGCGTGATCAGCCCCAGCATTTT.

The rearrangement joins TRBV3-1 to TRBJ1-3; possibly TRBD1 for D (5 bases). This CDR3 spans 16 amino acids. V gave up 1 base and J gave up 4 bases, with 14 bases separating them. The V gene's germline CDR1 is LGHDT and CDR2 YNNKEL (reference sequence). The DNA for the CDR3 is TGTGCCAGCAGCCAAGGGCGGCCGGGGGTCGGAAACACCATATATTTT. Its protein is CASSQGRPGVGNTIYF.

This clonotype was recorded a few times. The DNA of the CDR3 is TGTGCCAGCAGAACTCCCGGGACCACTGAAGCTTTCTTT. Its protein product is CASRTPGTTEAFF. This chain uses TRBV6-1 with TRBJ1-1; weak D call: TRBD1 (5 bases). Germline CDR1 and CDR2: MNHNS and SASEGT. The CDR3 is made up of 13 amino acids. V was shortened by 6 bases and J by 4 bases, with 12 bases between the two germline ends.

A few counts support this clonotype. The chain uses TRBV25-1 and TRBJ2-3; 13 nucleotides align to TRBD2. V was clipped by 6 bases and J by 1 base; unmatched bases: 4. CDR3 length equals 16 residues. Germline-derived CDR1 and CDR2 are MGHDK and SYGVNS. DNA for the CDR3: TGTGCCAGCAGGCCAGGACTAGCGGGGGGCACAGATACGCAGTATTTT. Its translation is CASRPGLAGGTDTQYF.

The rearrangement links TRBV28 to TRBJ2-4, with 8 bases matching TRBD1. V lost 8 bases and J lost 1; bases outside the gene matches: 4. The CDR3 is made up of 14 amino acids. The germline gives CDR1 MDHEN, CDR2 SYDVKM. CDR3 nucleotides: TGTGCCAGCGGTAGGACAGGGGCCAAAAACATTCAGTACTTC. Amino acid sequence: CASGRTGAKNIQYF.

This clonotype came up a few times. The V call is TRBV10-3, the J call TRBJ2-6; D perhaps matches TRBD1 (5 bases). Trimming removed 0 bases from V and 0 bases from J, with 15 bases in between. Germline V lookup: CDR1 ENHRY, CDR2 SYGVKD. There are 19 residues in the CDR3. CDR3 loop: CAISESSYDSSSGANVLTF. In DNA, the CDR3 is TGTGCCATCAGTGAGTCGAGTTACGACAGTAGCTCTGGGGCCAACGTCCTGACTTTC.

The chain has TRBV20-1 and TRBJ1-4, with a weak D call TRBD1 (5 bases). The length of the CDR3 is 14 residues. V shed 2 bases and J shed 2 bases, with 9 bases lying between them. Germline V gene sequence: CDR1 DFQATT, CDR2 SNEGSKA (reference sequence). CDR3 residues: CSARYKGTNEKLFF. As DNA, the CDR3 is TGCAGTGCTAGATATAAGGGGACTAATGAAAAACTGTTTTTT.

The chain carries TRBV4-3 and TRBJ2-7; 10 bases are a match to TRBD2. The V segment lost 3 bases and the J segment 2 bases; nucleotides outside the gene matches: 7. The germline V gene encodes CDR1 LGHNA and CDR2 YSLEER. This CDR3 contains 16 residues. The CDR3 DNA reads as TGCGCCAGCAGCCAGAGTTGGACTAGCGGTACCTACGAGCAGTACTTC. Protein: CASSQSWTSGTYEQYF.